The T cell receptor (beta chain) under discussion was sequenced for a study of blood T cell repertoires in COVID-19. Here immunoSEQ multiplex PCR was the method, and the copy in TCRdb shows in-frame clones only, minus some. Of some 420,000 clones listed, roughly nine tenths are singletons. The CDR3 loop spans 15 amino acids. V lost 1 base, J lost 5 bases, and 17 bases lay in between. Germline V gene sequence: CDR1 GTSNPN, CDR2 SVGIG (reference sequence). The participants were between about 18 and 100 years old and came from roughly 25 US areas. This chain uses TRBV30 with TRBJ2-5, with D unresolved. Sequencing was performed on PBMCs or T cells enriched from blood (not recorded which). The source is a man aged 25-45 years who had recovered from COVID-19. CDR3 residues: CAWSEIPGRVETQYF. The CDR3 DNA sequence: TGTGCCTGGAGTGAGATCCCCGGTCGAGTCGAGACCCAGTACTTC.